These 18 T cell receptor beta chains came from one sample sequenced in a study of shared clonotypes between healthy human individuals. This table comes from immunoSEQ multiplex PCR, and its TCRdb copy is limited to in-frame clones, with some not included. The data hold roughly 1 million clones, with 78% observed a single time. The sequencing input was memory CD4+ T cells from PBMCs. The subset denotes: CD45RA-negative fraction. Receptors were obtained from a man in his late teens or twenties in good health. Some clones in this sample may be carry-over from other donors' samples.

V and J are TRBV5-4 and TRBJ2-1; 7 positions agree with TRBD2. The J segment lost 10 bases and the V segment lost 4 bases, leaving 14 bases of the junction unmatched. This CDR3 has 15 residues. From germline, CDR1 is SGHNT and CDR2 YYREEE (reference sequence). The CDR3: CASSRRTSGEEEQFF. The CDR3 DNA reads as TGTGCCAGCAGCCGAAGGACTAGTGGGGAGGAAGAGCAGTTCTTC. The full variable domain, its missing parts supplied by reference TRBV5-4 and TRBJ2-1, is ETGVTQSPTHLIKTRGQQVTLRCSSQSGHNTVSWYQQALGQGPQFIFQYYREEENGRGNFPPRFSGLQFPNYSSELNVNALELDDSALYLCASSRRTSGEEEQFFGPGTRLTVL.

V usage is TRBV18 and J usage is TRBJ1-4, with D perhaps matching TRBD1 (6 bases). Germline-derived CDR1 and CDR2 are KGHSH and LQKENI. Trimming pared 6 bases from V and 8 bases from J, leaving 19 bases between. The CDR3 is made up of 15 amino acids. The CDR3 here is CASSYTAGVDEKLFF. The CDR3 DNA sequence: TGTGCCAGCTCGTATACTGCAGGGGTAGACGAAAAACTGTTTTTT.

The chain carries TRBV4-3 and TRBJ2-3, with TRBD2 matching 8 bases. The CDR3 is 15 amino acids. V trimming: 1 base; J trimming: 2 bases; junction bases outside the gene matches: 2. Germline lookup yields CDR1 LGHNA and CDR2 YSLEER. The CDR3, as DNA: TGCGCCAGCAGCCAAGGTAGCGGGATCACAGATACGCAGTATTTT. Translating it yields CASSQGSGITDTQYF.

This clone appeared many times. This chain connects TRBV29-1 to TRBJ1-1; 8 bases are a match to TRBD1. The junction had 4 bases not matched to a gene; V was cut back by 5 bases and J by 2 bases. Germline V lookup: CDR1 SQVTM, CDR2 ANQGSEA. This CDR3 contains 13 residues. This CDR3 is CSVKGQVNTEAFF. The CDR3 nucleotides read TGCAGCGTTAAGGGACAGGTTAACACTGAAGCTTTCTTT.

The chain joins TRBV9 to TRBJ2-7; D is undetermined. The CDR3 sequence is 11 residues long. V lost 10 bases to trimming and J lost 2 bases, with 10 bases between them. Germline CDR1 is SGDLS and CDR2 is YYNGEE. CDR3: CAGTETYEQYF. DNA of the CDR3: TGTGCCGGAACAGAGACCTACGAGCAGTACTTC. Variable domain in full (rest from reference TRBV9 and TRBJ2-7): DSGVTQTPKHLITATGQRVTLRCSPRSGDLSVYWYQQSLDQGLQFLIQYYNGEERAKGNILERFSAQQFPDLHSELNLSSLELGDSALYFCAGTETYEQYFGPGTRLTVT.

This clone came up once. The V call is TRBV5-8, the J call TRBJ2-3, with D perhaps given as TRBD1 or TRBD2 (5 bases each). V was trimmed by 0 bases and J by 8 bases, leaving 7 bases between them. Looked up from germline, CDR1 is SGHTS and CDR2 is YDEGEE. This CDR3 spans 12 amino acids. The CDR3 region is CASSLARGTQYF. CDR3 DNA: TGTGCCAGCAGCTTGGCGAGGGGTACGCAGTATTTT.

This chain connects TRBV14 to TRBJ2-2, with D hard to call. Trimming left V 4 bases short and J 1 base short, with 10 bases between. Germline CDR1 and CDR2: SGHDN and FVKESK. CDR3 size: 15 residues. CDR3 DNA: TGTGCCAGCAGCCGACAAAGTAAGAACACCGGGGAGCTGTTTTTT. Its translation: CASSRQSKNTGELFF.

V gene TRBV18 combines with J gene TRBJ2-1, with TRBD2 matching over 7 bases. This CDR3 contains 17 residues. The germline CDR1 and CDR2 sequences are KGHSH and LQKENI. The trim removed 1 base at V and 5 bases at J, leaving 11 bases unmatched. CDR3 bases: TGTGCCAGCTCACCACTCCAGCGGGACGGCATCGACAATGAGCAGTTCTTC. The encoded protein is CASSPLQRDGIDNEQFF. The entire variable domain, with the rest obtained from reference TRBV18 and TRBJ2-1, is as follows: NAGVMQNPRHLVRRRGQEARLRCSPMKGHSHVYWYRQLPEEGLKFMVYLQKENIIDESGMPKERFSAEFPKEGPSILRIQQVVRGDSAAYFCASSPLQRDGIDNEQFFGPGTRLTVL.

This rearrangement joins TRBV10-3 to TRBJ2-7, with 7 bases lining up with TRBD2. The germline gives CDR1 ENHRY, CDR2 SYGVKD. The V gene end was trimmed by 7 bases and the J gene end by 3 bases; junction bases not matched to a gene: 21. CDR3 length: 18 amino acids. The chain's CDR3 is CAITDSTHGAGRIYEQYF. In DNA, the CDR3 is TGTGCCATCACCGATTCTACTCACGGAGCGGGACGGATCTACGAGCAGTACTTC.

This clone was recorded a few times. The chain links TRBV20-1 to TRBJ2-7; D remains unclear. V dropped 8 bases and J dropped 3 bases, with 11 bases sitting between them. CDR3 size: 11 residues. Germline CDR1 DFQATT, CDR2 SNEGSKA (reference sequence). Written as DNA, the CDR3 is TGCAGTACAATAAAAAACTACGAGCAGTACTTC. Translating gives CSTIKNYEQYF.

The V and J genes are TRBV5-1 and TRBJ1-1; D might be TRBD1 (6 bases). Germline assignment: CDR1 SGHRS and CDR2 YFSETQ. V lost 2 bases, J lost 2 bases, and 25 bases lay in between. The CDR3 spans 19 residues. DNA for the CDR3: TGCGCCAGCAGCTTCAAACCTCTAACAGGGTCCGGGGAAAACACTGAAGCTTTCTTT. Protein sequence: CASSFKPLTGSGENTEAFF.

This rearrangement joins TRBV5-1 to TRBJ2-3; D call uncertain. The V gene lost 0 bases and the J gene lost 7 bases, with 3 bases spanning the gap. Looked up from germline, CDR1 is SGHRS and CDR2 is YFSETQ. This CDR3 is built from 11 residues. The CDR3 loop reads CASSLGNTQYF. CDR3 nucleotide sequence: TGCGCCAGCAGCTTGGGGAATACGCAGTATTTT.

The chain recombines TRBV28 with TRBJ2-7; 9 nucleotides agree with TRBD1. Germline CDR1 MDHEN, CDR2 SYDVKM. Unmatched junction bases numbered 7, after V lost 7 bases and J lost 3 bases. This CDR3 spans 14 amino acids. In DNA, the CDR3 is TGTGCCAGCATTTCAGGGACAGGGTTCTACGAGCAGTACTTC. Encoded protein: CASISGTGFYEQYF.

This rearrangement joins TRBV5-4 to TRBJ2-5, with 8 bases identical to TRBD1. The CDR3 has 15 amino acids. Germline-derived CDR1 and CDR2 are SGHNT and YYREEE (reference sequence). V shed 4 bases, J shed 2 bases, and the junction held 7 bases outside the gene matches. CDR3 in amino acids: CASSEQGVQQETQYF. The CDR3 DNA sequence: TGTGCCAGCAGCGAACAGGGGGTGCAACAAGAGACCCAGTACTTC.

V is TRBV29-1 and J is TRBJ1-2; 7 bases are a match to TRBD1. The germline V gene encodes CDR1 SQVTM and CDR2 ANQGSEA. V lost 5 bases to trimming and J lost 4 bases; unmatched junction nucleotides: 10. The CDR3 covers 14 residues. CDR3 bases: TGCAGCGTTATTGTCGTGGGACAGATCTATGGCTACACCTTC. As protein: CSVIVVGQIYGYTF.

V usage is TRBV30 and J usage is TRBJ1-3, with TRBD1 as a possible D gene (6 bases). Germline CDR1 and CDR2: GTSNPN and SVGIG (reference sequence). Trimming pared 5 bases from V and 4 bases from J, leaving 12 bases between. The CDR3 length is 13 residues. The CDR3 DNA reads as TGTGCCTGGGGACAGACGAGGGGAAACACCATATATTTT. Amino acids: CAWGQTRGNTIYF.

CDR3 in DNA: TGTGCCTGGAGCGAGACTGACTACGAGCAGTACTTC. It yields the protein CAWSETDYEQYF. The rearrangement joins TRBV30 to TRBJ2-7; no clear D gene. CDR1 is GTSNPN and CDR2 is SVGIG in the germline V gene (reference sequence). The V gene lost 3 bases and the J gene lost 3 bases, with 9 bases spanning the gap. This CDR3 spans 12 amino acids.

This sequence joins TRBV29-1 and TRBJ1-1, with D tentatively TRBD1 (5 bases). Germline V gene lookup returns CDR1 SQVTM and CDR2 ANQGSEA. V was pared by 7 bases and J by 4 bases, with 16 bases between. The CDR3 is made up of 13 amino acids. The CDR3, as DNA: TGCAGCGGAGGGGCAGGGCTGAGCACTGAAGCTTTCTTT. It specifies CSGGAGLSTEAFF.